This T cell receptor (beta chain) was sequenced for a study of blood T cell repertoires in COVID-19. Trimming removed 6 bases from V and 5 bases from J; junction bases left unmatched: 7. Germline CDR1 SEHNR, CDR2 FQNEAQ (reference sequence). This CDR3 spans 14 amino acids. Assay: immunoSEQ multiplex PCR; the TCRdb copy retains only in-frame clones and omits some. The sample yields more than 300,000 clones, roughly 90% seen once. The clonotype originates from a woman aged 40 to 50 with COVID-19, enrolled during active disease. The V gene is TRBV7-9, the J gene TRBJ2-5; 9 nucleotides match TRBD2. Specimen: peripheral blood. The CDR3 nucleotides read TGTGCCAGCAGTTATACCAGCGGGAGGGAGACCCAGTACTTC. Translating it yields CASSYTSGRETQYF.